Below, 27 T cell receptor beta chains from the same sample are listed, as sequenced in a study of blood T cells in healthy people across ages. A sample-barcoded 5' primer and a J-beta primer mix were used in a second PCR of roughly 6 to 11 cycles. TCRdb passed the 5' RACE reads through MiXCR, listing each CDR3 protein once. The sample carries about 1.6 million distinct CDR3 sequences, 30% to 40% recorded once. Input material: blood. Receptor source: a woman in her 30s in good health.

This clonotype was detected only a few times. This chain connects TRBV20-1 to TRBJ2-7, with TRBD2 identical over 8 bases. Germline trimming cut 1 base from V and 3 bases from J; bases unmatched to any gene: 5. This CDR3 is 14 amino acids long. Germline lookup yields CDR1 DFQATT and CDR2 SNEGSKA (reference sequence). The CDR3 region is CSARGPGGGYEQYF. The DNA of the CDR3 is TGCAGTGCTAGAGGACCCGGGGGGGGCTACGAGCAGTACTTC.

The chain employs TRBV2 and TRBJ1-3; D is possibly TRBD1 (5 bases). V was clipped by 10 bases and J by 4 bases, with 14 bases between them. Germline-derived CDR1 and CDR2 are SNHLY and FYNNEI. The CDR3 contains 13 residues. In DNA form, the CDR3 reads TGTGCCATCCAGGGACTTGGGGGAAACACCATATATTTT. Amino acids: CAIQGLGGNTIYF.

V gene TRBV7-9 combines with J gene TRBJ2-3; 8 nucleotides agree with TRBD2. The CDR3 totals 15 residues. V dropped 6 bases and J dropped 1; count of bases not matched to a gene: 6. Germline assignment: CDR1 SEHNR and CDR2 FQNEAQ (reference sequence). CDR3 sequence (DNA): TGTGCCAGCAGGAATGGACTAGCCCGCACAGATACGCAGTATTTT. This sequence encodes CASRNGLARTDTQYF.

V usage is TRBV20-1 and J usage is TRBJ2-5, with 11 bases aligning to TRBD2. V was clipped by 2 bases and J by 5 bases; unmatched bases: 7. The CDR3 consists of 15 residues. Germline V gene lookup returns CDR1 DFQATT and CDR2 SNEGSKA (reference sequence). DNA for the CDR3: TGCAGTGCTAGAAGTACTAGCGGGAGAGGGGAGACCCAGTACTTC. Its translation is CSARSTSGRGETQYF.

This clonotype was counted a few times. The chain has TRBV20-1 and TRBJ2-1, with 13 bases matching TRBD2. The CDR3 sequence is 14 residues long. V shed 6 bases and J 9 bases; nucleotides not matched to a gene: 8. The germline V gene encodes CDR1 DFQATT and CDR2 SNEGSKA (reference sequence). CDR3 loop: CSAQGLAGQIEQFF. For the CDR3, the DNA is TGCAGTGCCCAGGGACTAGCGGGGCAAATTGAGCAGTTCTTC.

Details on this clonotype: Just one base apart from a much larger clone, this may be a read error. CDR3 region: CANSFLRSSYNEQFF. Here the CDR3 DNA reads TGTGCCAACAGTTTCCTCCGTAGCTCCTACAATGAGCAGTTCTTC. The V call is TRBV28, the J call TRBJ2-1, with unresolved D. CDR3 length: 15 residues. The germline CDR1 and CDR2 sequences are MDHEN and SYDVKM. Filled out from reference TRBV28 and TRBJ2-1, the complete variable domain reads DVKVTQSSRYLVKRTGEKVFLECVQDMDHENMFWYRQDPGLGLRLIYFSYDVKMKEKGDIPEGYSVSREKKERFSLILESASTNQTSMYLCANSFLRSSYNEQFFGPGTRLTVL.

For the CDR3, the DNA is TGTGCCAGCAGTTTGACTAGCGGGAGTATGGGACCCACAGATACGCAGTATTTT. This encodes CASSLTSGSMGPTDTQYF. This sequence joins TRBV2 and TRBJ2-3, with 12 positions matching TRBD2. CDR1 SNHLY and CDR2 FYNNEI come from the germline V gene. Trimming at V came to 5 bases and at J to 2 bases, leaving 11 bases not matched to a gene. The CDR3 consists of 18 residues.

This clonotype was counted only a few times. CDR3 in DNA: TGCGCCAGCAGCTTGGGGCCAGCGGGGGACGGCAATGAGCAGTTCTTC. It yields the protein CASSLGPAGDGNEQFF. The J gene is TRBJ2-1, the V gene TRBV5-1, with TRBD2 matching over 8 bases. Germline loops: CDR1 SGHRS, CDR2 YFSETQ. V trimming: 0 bases; J trimming: 6 bases; junction bases outside the gene matches: 8. The CDR3 length is 16 residues.

V is TRBV6-1 and J is TRBJ2-3; TRBD2 might be the D (6 bases). Germline CDR1 MNHNS, CDR2 SASEGT. CDR3 size: 15 residues. The ends were cut back, 4 bases at V and 1 base at J, with 12 bases in the middle. CDR3 nucleotide sequence: TGTGCCAGCAGTGGGAGGGGCGCCCGCACAGATACGCAGTATTTT. It codes for CASSGRGARTDTQYF.

This clonotype turned up a few times. J is TRBJ2-7 and V is TRBV6-5, with 10 bases matching TRBD1. Trimming removed 8 bases from V and 4 bases from J; junction bases left unmatched: 14. Germline V gene lookup returns CDR1 MNHEY and CDR2 SVGAGI. This CDR3 comprises 16 residues. The CDR3: CASAPPRQGAPYEQYF. In DNA, the CDR3 is TGTGCCAGCGCCCCACCCAGACAGGGGGCACCTTACGAGCAGTACTTC.

V and J are TRBV6-2 or TRBV6-3 and TRBJ2-1; D is unresolved. Between the trimmed V and J ends, which lost 6 bases and 9 bases, there was a span of 12 bases. The CDR3 contains 12 residues. Per the germline V gene, CDR1 is MNHEY and CDR2 is SVGEGT. The CDR3, as DNA: TGTGCCAGCAGGCCCCCCAGGCGTGAGCAGTTCTTC. Its protein product is CASRPPRREQFF.

A word on this clonotype: This may stem from a read error, because a much larger clone lies one nucleotide away. The chain carries TRBV5-5 and TRBJ2-7; D is perhaps TRBD2 (5 bases). The end of the DNA is better explained by TRBJ2-5, so the J call may be wrong. The CDR3 has 14 residues. Germline CDR1 is SGHKS and CDR2 is YYEKEE (reference sequence). The CDR3 sequence: CTSSLEVRAQTQYF. The CDR3 DNA sequence: TGTACCAGCAGCTTGGAGGTTAGAGCCCAGACCCAGTACTTC.

Many counts were recorded for this clonotype. In DNA, the CDR3 is TGTGCCAGCCGACAACCTTCGGAGTACAATGAGCAGTTCTTC. Translating gives CASRQPSEYNEQFF. The chain uses TRBV6-6 and TRBJ2-1; D call uncertain. V was cut by 8 bases and J by 4 bases, with 15 bases left in between. Germline CDR1 and CDR2: MNHNY and SVGAGI (reference sequence). The CDR3 runs 14 residues.

With regard to this clonotype: One end of the junction does not line up with germline, which may come from a read error. The chain couples TRBV5-1 to TRBJ2-1; no definite D call. The CDR3 totals 11 residues. Germline V gene lookup returns CDR1 SGHRS and CDR2 YFSETQ. This CDR3 is CASSLVGRQCF. CDR3 nucleotide sequence: TGCGCCAGCAGCTTGGTTGGAAGGCAGTGCTTC.

The chain is built from TRBV7-3 and TRBJ2-2; no definite D call. CDR3 length: 14 residues. The V end was cut by 3 bases, the J end by 3 bases, with 8 bases between. The germline gives CDR1 SGHTA, CDR2 FQGTGA. The CDR3 DNA follows: TGTGCCAGCAGCTTGGTTACACACACCGGGGAGCTGTTTTTT. Amino acids: CASSLVTHTGELFF.

This clonotype was seen more than once but under ten times. The V call is TRBV29-1, the J call TRBJ1-2, with D unclear. The CDR3 is 13 amino acids. Between the trimmed V and J ends, which lost 0 bases and 4 bases, there was a span of 9 bases. The germline gives CDR1 SQVTM, CDR2 ANQGSEA. CDR3 sequence: CSVEEVTSYGYTF. The CDR3 DNA reads TGCAGCGTTGAAGAGGTGACATCCTATGGCTACACCTTC.

As for this clonotype: The junction departs from the called germline gene at one end, perhaps through a read error. The CDR3 region has the DNA TGCGCCAGCAGAGCGACCCCGGGCTCGAACTACGAGCAGTACTTC. Protein: CASRATPGSNYEQYF. This sequence joins TRBV27 and TRBJ2-7, with D unresolved. The CDR3 sequence is 15 residues long. From germline, CDR1 is MNHEY and CDR2 SMNVEV (reference sequence).

The chain combines TRBV7-9 with TRBJ2-1; 7 bases are shared with TRBD1. This CDR3 spans 20 amino acids. Germline lookup yields CDR1 SEHNR and CDR2 FQNEAQ (reference sequence). V lost 0 bases, J lost 2 bases, and 16 bases stayed unmatched. The CDR3 DNA sequence: TGTGCCAGCAGCTTAGCGGAGACAGGGCCCCAATGGTCGGCCTACAATGAGCAGTTCTTC. Residues: CASSLAETGPQWSAYNEQFF.

With regard to this clonotype: One end of the junction does not line up with germline, which may come from a read error. J is TRBJ2-3 and V is TRBV20-1, with D perhaps TRBD1 (6 bases). CDR3 length equals 18 residues. Germline values: CDR1 DFQATT, CDR2 SNEGSKA (reference sequence). In DNA form, the CDR3 reads TGCAGTCTCGATGGACAGACCCCTTTGGTAAGCGGCACAGATGCGCAGTATTTT. This sequence encodes CSLDGQTPLVSGTDAQYF.

The rearrangement joins TRBV6-5 to TRBJ1-2; D not resolved. CDR1 MNHEY and CDR2 SVGAGI come from the germline V gene. Trimming took 0 bases from V and 0 from J, leaving 20 bases between them. The CDR3 runs to 19 residues. The CDR3, as DNA: TGTGCCAGCAGTTACTCTCCCGGTGGTGGAGGGCCAGCTAACTATGGCTACACCTTC. Protein: CASSYSPGGGGPANYGYTF.

There are a few counts of this clonotype. The chain carries TRBV28 and TRBJ2-1, with 13 positions matching TRBD2. The junction had 8 bases not matched to a gene; V was cut back by 5 bases and J by 10 bases. Per germline, CDR1 MDHEN and CDR2 SYDVKM. CDR3 length: 15 amino acids. The CDR3 is CASSPGLAGPQEQFF. The CDR3 bases are TGTGCCAGCAGTCCGGGACTAGCGGGACCACAGGAGCAGTTCTTC.

This rearrangement joins TRBV7-2 to TRBJ2-6; TRBD1 matches 7 bases. The CDR3 spans 17 residues. Unmatched junction bases numbered 6, after V lost 4 bases and J lost 0 bases. Germline loops: CDR1 SGHTA, CDR2 FQGNSA. The CDR3 reads CASSSGTASSGANVLTF. The CDR3 DNA follows: TGTGCCAGCAGCTCCGGGACAGCCTCCTCTGGGGCCAACGTCCTGACTTTC.

At least ten counts were recorded for this clonotype. The CDR3 reads CASSSRQGAGANVLTF. In DNA form, the CDR3 reads TGTGCCAGCAGCTCCCGACAGGGGGCTGGGGCCAACGTCCTGACTTTC. This chain connects TRBV9 to TRBJ2-6, with 9 nucleotides matching TRBD1. Germline V lookup: CDR1 SGDLS, CDR2 YYNGEE. The CDR3 spans 16 residues. The junction had 4 bases not matched to a gene; V was cut back by 4 bases and J by 2 bases.

On this clonotype: A read error may explain this, as a much larger clone is one base away. This chain uses TRBV20-1 with TRBJ2-5; D may match TRBD1 or TRBD2 (6 bases each). The CDR3 length is 14 residues. V lost 3 bases to trimming and J lost 7 bases, with 18 bases between them. CDR1 DFQATT and CDR2 SNEGSKA come from the germline V gene (reference sequence). The CDR3 DNA sequence: TGCAGTGCTAGGGACTCCGGGGGCTCGGGGACCCAGTACTTC. Protein product: CSARDSGGSGTQYF.

In regard to this clonotype: A much larger clone differs from this one at a single base, so this may be a read error. V is TRBV20-1 and J is TRBJ1-2; unclear D gene. In germline, CDR1 is DFQATT, CDR2 SNEGSKA (reference sequence). The CDR3 loop spans 16 amino acids. The CDR3 loop reads CSAGDRTGVRGYGYTF. Written as DNA, the CDR3 is TGCAGTGCTGGAGATCGGACCGGCGTAAGAGGCTATGGCTACACCTTC.

This clonotype was picked up a small number of times. The rearrangement links TRBV28 to TRBJ1-2, with D possibly TRBD1 on 5 matching bases. Trimming cost V 4 bases and J 0 bases, with 9 bases left between them. CDR1 and CDR2 from the germline V gene are MDHEN and SYDVKM. The CDR3 totals 14 residues. CDR3 DNA: TGTGCCAGCAGTTCCAGGGTAGCTAACTATGGCTACACCTTC. It yields the protein CASSSRVANYGYTF.

This clonotype was seen only a few times. This sequence joins TRBV2 and TRBJ2-3; D may match TRBD1 or TRBD2 (6 bases each). The V gene's germline CDR1 is SNHLY and CDR2 FYNNEI. The CDR3 has 15 amino acids. CDR3 protein: CAAGPGDASTDTQYF. The CDR3 nucleotides are TGTGCAGCGGGCCCAGGGGACGCTAGCACAGATACGCAGTATTTT. Full variable domain (missing parts from reference TRBV2 and TRBJ2-3): EPEVTQTPSHQVTQMGQEVILRCVPISNHLYFYWYRQILGQKVEFLVSFYNNEISEKSEIFDDQFSVERPDGSNFTLKIRSTKLEDSAMYFCAAGPGDASTDTQYFGPGTRLTVL.